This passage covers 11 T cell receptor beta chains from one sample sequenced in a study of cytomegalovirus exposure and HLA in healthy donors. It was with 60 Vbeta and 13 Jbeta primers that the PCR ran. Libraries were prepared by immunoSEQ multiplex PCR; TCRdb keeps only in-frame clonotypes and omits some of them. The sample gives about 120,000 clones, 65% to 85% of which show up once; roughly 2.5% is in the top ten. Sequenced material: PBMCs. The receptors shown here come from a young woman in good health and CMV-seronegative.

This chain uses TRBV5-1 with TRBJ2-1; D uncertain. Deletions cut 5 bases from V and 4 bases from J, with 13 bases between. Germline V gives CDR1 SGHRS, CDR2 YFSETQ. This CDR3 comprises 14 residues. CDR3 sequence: CASRSGRLYNEQFF. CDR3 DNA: TGCGCCAGCAGGTCAGGCAGGTTATACAATGAGCAGTTCTTC.

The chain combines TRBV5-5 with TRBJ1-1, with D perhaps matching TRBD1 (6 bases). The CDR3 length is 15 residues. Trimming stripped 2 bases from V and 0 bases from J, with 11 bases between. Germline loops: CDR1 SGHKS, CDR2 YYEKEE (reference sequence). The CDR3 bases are TGTGCCAGCAGCTTTGGGGCAGGGGTGAACACTGAAGCTTTCTTT. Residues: CASSFGAGVNTEAFF.

The DNA for the CDR3 is TGTGCCAGCAGCCTTGGACAGGGAGTAGGTGGCTACACCTTC. Translation: CASSLGQGVGGYTF. V and J are TRBV11-3 and TRBJ1-2, with 8 bases that match TRBD1. The germline V gene has CDR1 SGHNT and CDR2 YENEEA. J was trimmed by 7 bases and V by 5 bases; bases with no gene match: 9. There are 14 residues in the CDR3.

CDR3 nucleotide sequence: TGTGCCAGCAGCCCTTGGGACAGGCCCTTAAGAGCCAACTATGGCTACACCTTC. As protein: CASSPWDRPLRANYGYTF. The chain is built from TRBV9 and TRBJ1-2; 8 bases match TRBD1. J gave up 2 bases and V 4 bases, and 16 bases lay outside the gene matches. This CDR3 contains 18 residues. Per the germline V gene, CDR1 is SGDLS and CDR2 is YYNGEE.

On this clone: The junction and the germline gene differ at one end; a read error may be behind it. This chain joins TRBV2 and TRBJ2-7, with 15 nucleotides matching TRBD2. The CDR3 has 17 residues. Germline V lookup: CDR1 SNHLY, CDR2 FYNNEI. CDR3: CAGSEGGLAGGIYEQYF. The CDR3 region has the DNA TGTGCCGGCAGTGAGGGGGGACTAGCGGGAGGAATCTACGAGCAGTACTTC.

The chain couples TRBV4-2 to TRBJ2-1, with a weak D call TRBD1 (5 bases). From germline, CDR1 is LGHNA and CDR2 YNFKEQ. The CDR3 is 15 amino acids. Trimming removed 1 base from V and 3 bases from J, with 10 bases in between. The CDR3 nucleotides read TGTGCCAGCAGCCAAGGGGGCAGGTTCTACAATGAGCAGTTCTTC. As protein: CASSQGGRFYNEQFF.

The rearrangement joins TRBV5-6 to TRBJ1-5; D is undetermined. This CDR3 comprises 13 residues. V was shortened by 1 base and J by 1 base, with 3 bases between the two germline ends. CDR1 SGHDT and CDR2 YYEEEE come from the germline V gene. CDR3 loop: CASSLQSNQPQHF. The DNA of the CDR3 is TGTGCCAGCAGCTTGCAGAGCAATCAGCCCCAGCATTTT.

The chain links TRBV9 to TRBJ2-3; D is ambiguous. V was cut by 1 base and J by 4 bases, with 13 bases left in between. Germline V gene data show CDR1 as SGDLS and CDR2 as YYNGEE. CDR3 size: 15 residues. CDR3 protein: CASSVYNYDADTQYF. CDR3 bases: TGTGCCAGCAGCGTATACAACTATGACGCAGATACGCAGTATTTT. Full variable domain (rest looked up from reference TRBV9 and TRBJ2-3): DSGVTQTPKHLITATGQRVTLRCSPRSGDLSVYWYQQSLDQGLQFLIQYYNGEERAKGNILERFSAQQFPDLHSELNLSSLELGDSALYFCASSVYNYDADTQYFGPGTRLTVL.

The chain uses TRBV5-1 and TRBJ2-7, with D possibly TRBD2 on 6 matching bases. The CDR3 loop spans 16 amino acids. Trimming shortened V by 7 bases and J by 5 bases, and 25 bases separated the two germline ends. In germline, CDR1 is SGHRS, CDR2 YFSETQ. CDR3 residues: CASSPGDGPPGNEQYV. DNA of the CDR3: TGCGCCAGCTCCCCGGGGGACGGACCACCGGGGAACGAGCAGTACGTC.

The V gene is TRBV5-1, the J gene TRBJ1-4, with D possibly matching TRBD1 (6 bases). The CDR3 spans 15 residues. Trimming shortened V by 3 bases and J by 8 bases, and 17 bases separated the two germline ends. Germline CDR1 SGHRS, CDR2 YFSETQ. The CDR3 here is CASSSEGFGGEKLFF. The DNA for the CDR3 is TGCGCCAGCAGCTCGGAAGGTTTTGGGGGCGAAAAACTGTTTTTT.

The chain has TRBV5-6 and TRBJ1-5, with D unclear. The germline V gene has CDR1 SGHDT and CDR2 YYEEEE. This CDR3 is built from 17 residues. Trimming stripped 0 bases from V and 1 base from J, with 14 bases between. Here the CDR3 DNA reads TGTGCCAGCAGCTTGGGACTTTGGTCATCGAGCAATCAGCCCCAGCATTTT. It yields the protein CASSLGLWSSSNQPQHF. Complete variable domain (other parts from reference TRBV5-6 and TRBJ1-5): DAGVTQSPTHLIKTRGQQVTLRCSPKSGHDTVSWYQQALGQGPQFIFQYYEEEERQRGNFPDRFSGHQFPNYSSELNVNALLLGDSALYLCASSLGLWSSSNQPQHFGDGTRLSIL.